There are many counts of the clone carrying this TCR beta chain. Its antigen remains unknown. The sample is drawn from a study of CD8 T cells in ankylosing spondylitis. Findings of the study overall: Within matched ankylosing spondylitis synovial fluid, disease-linked clones were reportedly significantly enriched. Characteristic of ankylosing spondylitis blood, it appeared, was a TCR beta motif comprising about eight highly homologous variants.

TCRdb independently ran MiXCR on the 5' RACE reads; one entry per CDR3 protein. The data show about 510,000 distinct CDR3 sequences, with approximately 5.3% seen just once and 3% to 4.5% held by the top ten. The sequencing sample was made of blood, either unsorted or a sorted T cell fraction (not recorded which). The origin of this receptor is a male donor with ankylosing spondylitis.

CDR3 bases: TGTGCCAGCAGCTGGGGAGCGGGTCAAACCTACAATGAGCAGTTCTTC. As protein: CASSWGAGQTYNEQFF. The chain recombines TRBV11-1 with TRBJ2-1; TRBD2 might be the D (6 bases). The CDR3 has 16 residues. Germline CDR1 and CDR2: SGHAT and FQDESV (reference sequence). V shed 4 bases and J shed 2 bases, with 15 bases lying between them.